Below, one T cell receptor (beta chain) is given with its context. What it binds is not known. Assay: immunoSEQ multiplex PCR; the TCRdb copy retains only in-frame clones and omits some. The sample includes roughly 590,000 clones, just under 97% seen only once; the top ten take 0.11%. Germline lookup yields CDR1 SGHTA and CDR2 FQGTGA. After removal of 2 bases from V and 4 bases from J, the junction contained 14 bases not matched to a gene. The CDR3 loop spans 18 amino acids. This sample stems from a study of shared clonotypes between healthy human individuals. Notes on the study in general: Sampling covered blood only; tissue repertoires likely differ.

CD45RO negativity and positive selection for CCR7 defined naive CD8 cells, a population that excluded terminally differentiated effector memory CD45RA+ cells. The V gene is TRBV7-3, the J gene TRBJ2-7; TRBD2 aligns across 10 bases. This clonotype was sampled from a woman in her 30s in good health. Sequenced input: naive CD8+ T cells sorted from blood. CDR3 residues: CASSLGVGSSGSLYEQYF. CDR3 in DNA: TGTGCCAGCAGCTTAGGGGTTGGTTCTAGCGGGAGCCTGTACGAGCAGTACTTC.